Listed below are T cell receptor beta chains from one sample, sequenced in a study of sequential checkpoint blockade in melanoma. The protocol was immunoSEQ multiplex PCR, while the TCRdb copy is restricted to in-frame clones and leaves out a portion. The sample carries about 13,000 clones, around 20% recorded once. Sample: tumor tissue (inferred from file names), taken from a patient given nivolumab and ipilimumab in sequence. The receptors come from a human donor with melanoma. Each CDR3 is given with its conserved first and last residue. The D gene is left open where the match is weak. Expanded clones are given a class, and other clones once, few, many or no size at all.

j_call,d_call,v_call,clone_size,cdr3_aa,cdr3_nt
TRBJ2-7,.,TRBV30,.,CAWRGPSSYEQYF,TGTGCCTGGAGGGGACCTAGCTCCTACGAGCAGTACTTC
TRBJ2-7,TRBD2,TRBV5-1,.,CASSEGTSGRSSYEQYF,TGCGCCAGCAGTGAAGGGACTAGCGGTAGGAGCTCCTACGAGCAGTACTTC
TRBJ1-5,.,TRBV28,.,CASSFDAYSNQPQHF,TGTGCCAGCAGTTTCGATGCTTATAGCAATCAGCCCCAGCATTTT
TRBJ2-5,.,TRBV6-8,few,CAITDPSVGIETQYF,TGTGCCATCACCGACCCCAGCGTTGGCATCGAGACCCAGTACTTC
TRBJ2-5,.,TRBV5-1,few,CASSLGRNLQETQYF,TGCGCCAGCAGCTTGGGACGGAATTTACAAGAGACCCAGTACTTC
TRBJ1-2,.,TRBV28,few,CASSLRGGWVYTF,TGTGCCAGCAGTTTGAGAGGGGGTTGGGTCTACACCTTC
TRBJ1-4,.,TRBV18,.,CASSLGGENEKLFF,TGTGCCAGCTCCCTGGGTGGGGAGAATGAAAAACTGTTTTTT
TRBJ1-2,.,TRBV18,few,CASSLLAGPQNYGYTF,TGTGCCAGCTCGCTTTTAGCAGGCCCCCAAAACTATGGCTACACCTTC
TRBJ2-3,TRBD2,TRBV18,.,CASSPPMLAGNTDTQYF,TGTGCCAGCTCACCACCGATGTTAGCGGGGAACACAGATACGCAGTATTTT
TRBJ2-6,.,TRBV6-8,few,CASSYSGTQIANVLTF,TGTGCCAGCAGTTACTCCGGGACACAAATCGCCAACGTCCTGACTTTC
TRBJ2-3,.,TRBV29-1,few,CSVARRGDTDTQYF,TGCAGCGTTGCTCGCCGGGGAGACACAGATACGCAGTATTTT
TRBJ1-1,.,TRBV12-2,many,CALSARERNTEAFF,TGTGCCCTATCGGCCAGGGAGCGAAACACTGAAGCTTTCTTT
TRBJ2-2,.,TRBV11-3,few,CASSLKGGNIGFAGELFF,TGTGCCAGCAGCTTGAAGGGGGGGAATATCGGATTCGCCGGGGAGCTGTTTTTT
TRBJ2-7,TRBD2,TRBV6-8,.,CASRLRLAGDIPTEQYF,TGTGCCAGCAGGTTACGTCTGGCGGGAGATATCCCCACCGAGCAGTACTTC
TRBJ2-5,TRBD2,TRBV7-6,.,CASSNAGLAGVQTQYF,TGTGCTAGCAGCAACGCGGGACTAGCGGGAGTGCAGACCCAGTACTTC
TRBJ1-5,TRBD1,TRBV11-3,many,CASSQGPGQGFGQPQHF,TGTGCCAGCAGCCAAGGCCCGGGACAGGGATTCGGCCAGCCCCAGCATTTT
TRBJ2-7,.,TRBV28,.,CASSLPDYEQYF,TGTGCCAGCAGCCTACCGGACTACGAGCAGTACTTC
TRBJ2-1,TRBD2,TRBV7-6,few,CASSLYWGGTYNEQFF,TGTGCCAGCAGCTTATATTGGGGGGGGACCTACAATGAGCAGTTCTTC
TRBJ2-7,TRBD1,TRBV11-3,few,CASSPPRDRAFPGEQYF,TGTGCCAGCAGCCCCCCGAGGGACAGGGCCTTTCCTGGCGAGCAGTACTTC
TRBJ2-5,TRBD2,TRBV15,.,CATSTRGGPETQYF,TGTGCCACCAGCACCCGGGGGGGCCCAGAGACCCAGTACTTC
TRBJ1-2,.,TRBV6-8,few,CASSLGGNGYGYTF,TGTGCCAGCAGTCTTGGAGGGAATGGCTATGGCTACACCTTC
TRBJ1-5,TRBD1,TRBV4-1,.,CASSQWTGTQPQHF,TGCGCCAGCAGCCAATGGACAGGGACTCAGCCCCAGCATTTT
TRBJ2-2,.,TRBV4-1,medium-sized,CASSQLATETGELFF,TGCGCCAGCAGCCAACTAGCCACGGAGACCGGGGAGCTGTTTTTT
TRBJ2-3,.,TRBV11-3,.,CASSPDYLLDTQYF,TGTGCCAGCAGTCCGGACTATCTTTTAGATACGCAGTATTTT
TRBJ1-1,.,TRBV18,.,CASSLTQNTEAFF,TGTGCCAGCTCACTTACACAGAACACTGAAGCTTTCTTT
TRBJ2-1,.,TRBV11-3,medium-sized,CASSYDSSYNEQFF,TGTGCCAGCAGTTATGACAGCTCCTACAATGAGCAGTTCTTC
TRBJ2-1,.,TRBV11-3,medium-sized,CASSLNAGTYNEQFF,TGTGCCAGCAGCTTAAATGCAGGGACCTACAATGAGCAGTTCTTC
TRBJ2-3,.,TRBV7-6,few,CASSLAISRTDTQYF,TGTGCCAGCAGCTTGGCTATAAGTCGCACAGATACGCAGTATTTT
TRBJ1-1,.,TRBV30,.,CAWRPLVVGGRTEAFF,TGTGCCTGGAGGCCCTTAGTTGTCGGGGGGCGCACTGAAGCTTTCTTT
TRBJ2-1,TRBD2,TRBV6-8,few,CASSYVLAGGSSSYNEQFF,TGTGCCAGCAGTTACGTCCTAGCGGGGGGATCGAGCTCCTACAATGAGCAGTTCTTC
TRBJ2-1,TRBD1,TRBV11-3,.,CASSLNDRGRDGGSYNEQFF,TGTGCTAGCAGCTTGAACGACAGGGGGCGAGATGGGGGAAGCTACAATGAGCAGTTCTTC
TRBJ1-6,.,TRBV2,.,CASSERASPLHF,TGTGCCAGCAGTGAGCGGGCTTCACCCCTCCACTTT
TRBJ2-2,TRBD2,TRBV5-1,.,CASSLDYGGAGSTGELFF,TGCGCCAGCAGCTTGGACTACGGGGGGGCCGGGAGCACCGGGGAGCTGTTTTTT
TRBJ1-1,TRBD1,TRBV19,medium-sized,CASSTLTGDASEAFF,TGTGCCAGTAGTACCCTGACAGGGGACGCCAGTGAAGCTTTCTTT
TRBJ1-6,.,TRBV11-3,.,CASSSATGVGSPLHF,TGTGCCAGCAGCTCTGCGACGGGTGTCGGATCACCCCTCCACTTT
TRBJ2-5,TRBD1,TRBV6-1,.,CASSEGTGATQETQYF,TGTGCCAGCAGTGAAGGGACAGGGGCAACTCAAGAGACCCAGTACTTC
TRBJ1-2,.,TRBV9,few,CASRRETGPSVLYGYTF,TGTGCCAGCAGACGCGAGACAGGACCCTCGGTCCTCTATGGCTACACCTTC
TRBJ1-5,.,TRBV11-3,many,CASSQTAGSSNQPQHF,TGTGCCAGCAGCCAAACAGCGGGTTCGAGCAATCAGCCCCAGCATTTT
TRBJ2-2,.,TRBV7-7,few,CASSAGQTNTGELFF,TGTGCCAGCAGCGCCGGACAGACGAACACCGGGGAGCTGTTTTTT
TRBJ2-4,TRBD1,TRBV7-6,few,CASSLGTGSYIQYF,TGTGCCAGCAGCTTGGGGACAGGATCCTACATTCAGTACTTC
TRBJ2-6,.,TRBV25-1,.,CASWGAGANVLTF,TGTGCCAGCTGGGGGGCCGGGGCCAACGTCCTGACTTTC
TRBJ2-2,.,TRBV30,few,CAWKVAGSNTGELFF,TGTGCCTGGAAGGTCGCAGGGTCGAACACCGGGGAGCTGTTTTTT
TRBJ1-2,TRBD1,TRBV11-3,few,CASSLGQLKYGYTF,TGTGCCAGCAGCTTGGGACAGCTAAAGTATGGCTACACCTTC
TRBJ2-1,TRBD1,TRBV9,many,CASSAPGTGSGDEQFF,TGTGCCAGCAGCGCCCCTGGGACAGGGAGCGGCGATGAGCAGTTCTTC
TRBJ2-1,TRBD1,TRBV6-8,.,CASSTLGQGKQFF,TGTGCCAGCAGTACTCTCGGACAGGGCAAACAGTTCTTC
TRBJ1-1,.,TRBV6-8,.,CASTFKRGYTEAFF,TGTGCCAGCACTTTTAAACGAGGATACACTGAAGCTTTCTTT
TRBJ2-2,.,TRBV18,once,CASSPGGAGELFF,TGTGCCAGCTCACCCGGGGGAGCCGGGGAGCTGTTTTTT
TRBJ1-5,.,TRBV6-8,.,CASSYGNREPQHF,TGTGCCAGCAGTTACGGGAATCGGGAGCCCCAGCATTTT
TRBJ2-5,.,TRBV6-8,few,CASSSGQLALETQYF,TGTGCCAGCAGTTCAGGGCAACTTGCCTTAGAGACCCAGTACTTC
TRBJ2-2,.,TRBV27,.,CASTPSGQVYTGELFF,TGTGCCAGCACACCCTCGGGGCAGGTCTACACCGGGGAGCTGTTTTTT
TRBJ2-2,TRBD1,TRBV25-1,medium-sized,CASGTGTGASRTGELFF,TGTGCCAGCGGTACCGGGACAGGGGCCTCGAGGACCGGGGAGCTGTTTTTT
TRBJ1-4,.,TRBV11-3,.,CASGEWPTNEKLFF,TGTGCCAGCGGGGAGTGGCCAACTAATGAAAAACTGTTTTTT
TRBJ2-1,.,TRBV9,.,CASSVVGLEPEQFF,TGTGCCAGCAGCGTAGTAGGGTTGGAGCCTGAGCAGTTCTTC
TRBJ2-5,.,TRBV6-8,.,CASSYDASLMETQYF,TGTGCCAGCAGTTACGACGCGAGTCTAATGGAGACCCAGTACTTC
TRBJ2-1,.,TRBV11-3,.,CASSSSGTPTKQFF,TGTGCCAGCAGCTCCTCCGGGACTCCGACCAAGCAGTTCTTC
TRBJ1-1,.,TRBV15,.,CATSRARSEGWPEAFF,TGTGCCACCAGCAGAGCCAGGTCCGAGGGTTGGCCTGAAGCTTTCTTT
TRBJ2-7,.,TRBV6-8,few,CASSYAGSQAEQYF,TGTGCCAGCAGTTACGCCGGGAGCCAGGCCGAGCAGTACTTC
TRBJ1-4,.,TRBV11-3,few,CASSGKSGDDEKLFF,TGTGCCAGCAGCGGCAAGTCGGGGGACGATGAAAAACTGTTTTTT
TRBJ1-2,.,TRBV7-1,.,CASTLQGPYGYTF,TGTGCCAGCACACTTCAGGGACCCTATGGCTACACCTTC
TRBJ2-3,.,TRBV29-1,once,CSVLLQETNTDTQYF,TGCAGCGTTTTGTTGCAGGAAACCAACACAGATACGCAGTATTTT